One sample yielded the 30 T cell receptor beta chains listed below, sequenced in a study of T cell responses to AZD1222 COVID-19 vaccine. The assay was immunoSEQ multiplex PCR, and TCRdb's table has in-frame clones only and misses some. The sample shows 75,000 to 90,000 clones, about 82% of them seen only once. This sample comprised peripheral blood, obtained on day 0 of AZD1222 vaccination. The receptors come from an adult in good health.

The chain links TRBV10-3 to TRBJ2-7, with a tentative D call TRBD2 (7 bases). V gave up 7 bases and J gave up 5 bases, with 18 bases separating them. CDR3 length: 14 residues. The V gene's germline CDR1 is ENHRY and CDR2 SYGVKD. DNA for the CDR3: TGTGCCATCAAGAGTTCAGGGGAGGGGCACGAGCAGTACTTC. The encoded protein is CAIKSSGEGHEQYF.

The V call is TRBV3-1 (or the pseudogene TRBV3-2), the J call TRBJ2-7, with a weak D call TRBD1 (6 bases). The CDR3 length is 16 residues. The V and J ends lost 4 bases and 2 bases respectively, with 18 bases between them. CDR1 LGHDT and CDR2 YNNKEL come from the germline V gene (reference sequence). CDR3 amino acids: CASSPTWGPRPYEQYF. CDR3 in DNA: TGTGCCAGCAGCCCGACTTGGGGGCCCCGACCCTACGAGCAGTACTTC.

The chain recombines TRBV12-5 with TRBJ1-1, with TRBD1 identical over 8 bases. Trimming at V came to 4 bases and at J to 0 bases, leaving 7 bases not matched to a gene. In germline, CDR1 is LGHNT, CDR2 FRNRAP. This CDR3 contains 16 residues. CDR3 in amino acids: CASGSQTGAVNTEAFF. CDR3 nucleotides: TGTGCTAGTGGTTCTCAGACAGGGGCTGTGAACACTGAAGCTTTCTTT.

The V and J genes are TRBV24-1 and TRBJ2-3; TRBD2 matches 13 bases. CDR1 and CDR2 from the germline V gene are KGHDR and SFDVKD. The CDR3 runs to 17 residues. V was clipped by 5 bases and J by 6 bases; unmatched bases: 10. DNA for the CDR3: TGTGCCACCAGTGGCCCGACTAGCGGGAGGACTCGGGATACGCAGTATTTT. Translated, it gives CATSGPTSGRTRDTQYF.

The rearrangement joins TRBV10-3 to TRBJ2-1; 12 nucleotides agree with TRBD2. With 6 bases clipped from V and 4 bases from J, the junction kept 10 bases outside the gene matches. Germline V gene data show CDR1 as ENHRY and CDR2 as SYGVKD. The CDR3 is 17 residues long. The CDR3 reads CAIRPPTGTSGYNEQFF. Written as DNA, the CDR3 is TGTGCCATCAGGCCCCCCACAGGGACTAGCGGGTACAATGAGCAGTTCTTC.

The chain combines TRBV5-4 with TRBJ2-7; 13 bases match TRBD2. The trim removed 5 bases at V and 0 bases at J, leaving 5 bases unmatched. The length of the CDR3 is 16 residues. The germline CDR1 and CDR2 sequences are SGHNT and YYREEE (reference sequence). Here the CDR3 DNA reads TGTGCCAGCAGTTCGGGACTAGCGGGGAACTCCTACGAGCAGTACTTC. Amino acid sequence: CASSSGLAGNSYEQYF.

The rearrangement links TRBV30 to TRBJ1-1, with 8 bases identical to TRBD1. V shed 5 bases and J 9 bases; nucleotides not matched to a gene: 14. The CDR3 is made up of 14 amino acids. CDR1 is GTSNPN and CDR2 is SVGIG in the germline V gene (reference sequence). In DNA form, the CDR3 reads TGTGCCTGGCGACAGGGGCCGACGACAGGGAAAGCTTTCTTT. As protein: CAWRQGPTTGKAFF.

This clone was seen a single time. The CDR3 bases are TGTGCCAGCGGAATTGACAATATCGGTACAGATACGCAGTATTTT. This sequence encodes CASGIDNIGTDTQYF. This sequence joins TRBV7-2 and TRBJ2-3; D is unclear. The CDR3 has 15 amino acids. The germline V gene has CDR1 SGHTA and CDR2 FQGNSA. Trimming took 8 bases from V and 3 from J, leaving 18 bases between them.

This chain connects TRBV19 to TRBJ1-5, with D maybe TRBD1 (5 bases). This CDR3 is 13 amino acids long. Germline assignment: CDR1 LNHDA and CDR2 SQIVND (reference sequence). In DNA, the CDR3 is TGTGGGGCAGGGATTTGGGGGAATCAGCCCCAGCATTTT. This sequence encodes CGAGIWGNQPQHF. Supplemented by reference TRBV19 and TRBJ1-5, the full variable domain reads DGGITQSPKYLFRKEGQNVTLSCEQNLNHDAMYWYRQDPGQGLRLIYYSQIVNDFQKGDIAEGYSVSREKKESFPLTVTSAQKNPTAFYLCGAGIWGNQPQHFGDGTRLSIL.

The chain has TRBV24-1 and TRBJ2-3; TRBD2 aligns across 11 bases. Germline lookup yields CDR1 KGHDR and CDR2 SFDVKD. The CDR3 consists of 22 residues. The trim removed 2 bases at V and 1 base at J, leaving 19 bases unmatched. CDR3 coding DNA: TGTGCCACCAGTGATTCCGGTGATTGGCTAGCGGGGGGACTATGGGGCACAGATACGCAGTATTTT. It specifies CATSDSGDWLAGGLWGTDTQYF.

The rearrangement links TRBV4-1 to TRBJ2-1; D may match TRBD1 or TRBD2 (5 bases each). V was shortened by 0 bases and J by 7 bases, with 16 bases between the two germline ends. This CDR3 is built from 16 residues. CDR1 and CDR2 (germline): MGHRA, YSYEKL. For the CDR3, the DNA is TGCGCCAGCAGCCAAGACCGGGACGGAGTAAGGAATGAGCAGTTCTTC. It codes for CASSQDRDGVRNEQFF.

This clone was counted a few times. J is TRBJ2-1 and V is TRBV6-5, with 9 positions matching TRBD2. The germline V gene has CDR1 MNHEY and CDR2 SVGAGI. Germline trimming cut 0 bases from V and 9 bases from J; bases unmatched to any gene: 6. CDR3 length equals 15 residues. CDR3 in amino acids: CASSYSTSGHGEQFF. As DNA, the CDR3 is TGTGCCAGCAGTTACTCTACTAGCGGGCACGGTGAGCAGTTCTTC.

The chain links TRBV30 to TRBJ2-1, with 7 bases that match TRBD2. This CDR3 spans 14 amino acids. J gave up 7 bases and V 2 bases, and 8 bases lay outside the gene matches. From germline, CDR1 is GTSNPN and CDR2 SVGIG (reference sequence). CDR3 amino acids: CAWSPLAVFNEQFF. The DNA of the CDR3 is TGTGCCTGGAGTCCCCTAGCGGTGTTTAATGAGCAGTTCTTC. The whole variable domain, filled in from reference TRBV30 and TRBJ2-1, reads SQTIHQWPATLVQPVGSPLSLECTVEGTSNPNLYWYRQAAGRGLQLLFYSVGIGQISSEVPQNLSASRPQDRQFILSSKKLLLSDSGFYLCAWSPLAVFNEQFFGPGTRLTVL.

V and J are TRBV5-1 and TRBJ2-5, with unresolved D. Germline V gene lookup returns CDR1 SGHRS and CDR2 YFSETQ. CDR3 length: 14 residues. The V and J ends lost 0 bases and 3 bases respectively, with 9 bases between them. As DNA, the CDR3 is TGCGCCAGCAGCTTGGCCCGAGTTAAAGAGACCCAGTACTTC. The encoded protein is CASSLARVKETQYF.

The rearrangement uses TRBV6-2 or TRBV6-3 and TRBJ2-5, with 10 bases fitting TRBD1. The CDR3 is made up of 14 amino acids. The ends lost 5 bases at V and 6 bases at J; junction bases unmatched: 6. Germline V CDR1 and CDR2: MNHEY, SVGEGT. The CDR3 coding sequence is TGTGCCAGCAGTCTTGACAGGGGGCAAAAGACCCAGTACTTC. It yields the protein CASSLDRGQKTQYF.

This sequence joins TRBV21-1 and TRBJ1-6; the table's D call of TRBD1 was not tested on the DNA. TRBV21-1 is described as a pseudogene. This CDR3 spans 19 amino acids. CDR3 nucleotides: TGTGCCAGCAGCAAAGTAAGGAACGACAGGAGGAGGTCGGATTCACCCCTCCACTTT. Its protein product is CASSKVRNDRRRSDSPLHF.

This rearrangement joins TRBV7-9 to TRBJ1-4; a possible D gene is TRBD1 (5 bases). CDR1 SEHNR and CDR2 FQNEAQ come from the germline V gene (reference sequence). The CDR3 covers 16 residues. Trimming removed 4 bases from V and 8 bases from J, with 20 bases in between. CDR3 region: CASSSRQGAEDEKLFF. CDR3 DNA sequence: TGTGCCAGCAGCTCCCGCCAGGGTGCCGAGGACGAAAAACTGTTTTTT.

This clone was seen just once. The chain couples TRBV2 to TRBJ2-7; unclear D gene. Per germline, CDR1 SNHLY and CDR2 FYNNEI. Deletions cut 1 base from V and 4 bases from J, with 5 bases between. The CDR3 spans 12 residues. The DNA for the CDR3 is TGTGCCAGCAGTGAAGTATTTTACGAGCAGTACTTC. This translates into CASSEVFYEQYF.

The chain recombines TRBV9 with TRBJ1-1, with 7 positions matching TRBD1. The CDR3 runs to 15 residues. Losses at the gene ends were 3 bases for V and 1 base for J; bases not matched to a gene: 6. Germline-derived CDR1 and CDR2 are SGDLS and YYNGEE. In DNA, the CDR3 is TGTGCCAGCAGCGCAACCGGGACAGCGAACACTGAAGCTTTCTTT. It encodes CASSATGTANTEAFF.

V is TRBV7-9 and J is TRBJ2-7; the D gene is possibly TRBD1 (6 bases). The CDR3 is made up of 15 amino acids. Germline V gene sequence: CDR1 SEHNR, CDR2 FQNEAQ (reference sequence). V shed 5 bases and J shed 0 bases, with 14 bases lying between them. The CDR3 DNA follows: TGTGCCAGCAGCCAGAGACAGGTGAGCTCCTACGAGCAGTACTTC. This translates into CASSQRQVSSYEQYF.

The rearrangement uses TRBV7-9 and TRBJ1-2; unclear D gene. Germline V gene data show CDR1 as SEHNR and CDR2 as FQNEAQ (reference sequence). The CDR3 length is 15 residues. V was shortened by 1 base and J by 4 bases, with 13 bases between the two germline ends. CDR3 residues: CASSLGRRIFYGYTF. The CDR3 coding sequence is TGTGCCAGCAGCTTAGGGCGACGGATATTCTATGGCTACACCTTC.

The chain uses TRBV3-1 (or the pseudogene TRBV3-2) and TRBJ1-1, with D perhaps TRBD1 (6 bases). The CDR3 loop spans 17 amino acids. Trimming cost V 7 bases and J 1 base, with 22 bases left between them. The germline V gene has CDR1 LGHDT and CDR2 YNNKEL (reference sequence). CDR3 amino acids: CASTFSTGTPKNTEAFF. The DNA for the CDR3 is TGTGCCAGCACCTTTTCCACCGGGACACCCAAGAACACTGAAGCTTTCTTT.

The gene calls are TRBV5-4 and TRBJ2-2, with D tentatively TRBD2 (5 bases). The CDR3 totals 15 residues. V was shortened by 3 bases and J by 2 bases, with 11 bases between the two germline ends. Germline values: CDR1 SGHNT, CDR2 YYREEE (reference sequence). The CDR3 DNA reads TGTGCCAGCAGCTGGACTGGGCGAAACACCGGGGAGCTGTTTTTT. Its protein product is CASSWTGRNTGELFF.

Note on this clone: A junction boundary mismatches the germline segment, possibly from a read error. V and J are TRBV6-1 and TRBJ2-3; tentative D call: TRBD1 (6 bases). The CDR3 loop spans 13 amino acids. Germline V gene data show CDR1 as MNHNS and CDR2 as SASEGT. The CDR3 nucleotides read TGTGCCAGCAGTGATCACCCGGACAGCTCTTCGAATTTT. Amino acids: CASSDHPDSSSNF.

This clone was found a few times. This chain links TRBV28 with TRBJ2-3; D is uncertain. V shed 5 bases and J shed 2 bases, with 5 bases lying between them. This CDR3 contains 12 residues. CDR1 is MDHEN, CDR2 SYDVKM, per germline. The CDR3 nucleotides read TGTGCCAGCAGTACATCCACAGATACGCAGTATTTT. Translated, it gives CASSTSTDTQYF.

This clone has only a few counts. CDR3 nucleotide sequence: TGTGCCAGCAGCTCCCGCCGGAGGTCTAGCGGGAGGGCCGTGGAGACCCAGTACTTC. This sequence encodes CASSSRRRSSGRAVETQYF. This chain uses TRBV7-2 with TRBJ2-5; 12 bases fit TRBD2. Germline loops: CDR1 SGHTA, CDR2 FQGNSA. Trimming took 4 bases from V and 5 from J; bases not matched to a gene: 17. CDR3 length: 19 amino acids. Complete variable domain (other parts from reference TRBV7-2 and TRBJ2-5): GAGVSQSPSNKVTEKGKDVELRCDPISGHTALYWYRQSLGQGLEFLIYFQGNSAPDKSGLPSDRFSAERTGGSVSTLTIQRTQQEDSAVYLCASSSRRRSSGRAVETQYFGPGTRLLVL.

This clone was counted a few times. The genes are TRBV6-5 and TRBJ1-6; D is ambiguous. The CDR3 extends over 15 amino acids. Trimming left V 4 bases short and J 0 bases short, with 7 bases between. The V gene's germline CDR1 is MNHEY and CDR2 SVGAGI. The CDR3 DNA reads as TGTGCCAGCAGTTCTGCCGGCTCCTATAATTCACCCCTCCACTTT. Its protein product is CASSSAGSYNSPLHF.

The chain joins TRBV7-9 to TRBJ1-3; D is possibly TRBD1 (5 bases). V gave up 8 bases and J gave up 0 bases, with 17 bases separating them. Germline CDR1 and CDR2: SEHNR and FQNEAQ (reference sequence). The CDR3 is 16 amino acids. CDR3 sequence (DNA): TGTGCCAGCCGGGGGGACGGGCAAAGCTCTGGAAACACCATATATTTT. Its translation is CASRGDGQSSGNTIYF.

This chain links TRBV18 with TRBJ2-7; TRBD1 aligns across 9 bases. V shed 2 bases and J 2 bases; nucleotides not matched to a gene: 4. CDR1 KGHSH and CDR2 LQKENI come from the germline V gene. The CDR3 extends over 15 amino acids. For the CDR3, the DNA is TGTGCCAGCTCACCAGGGACAGGGATGCCCTACGAGCAGTACTTC. It specifies CASSPGTGMPYEQYF. The complete variable domain, with remaining parts taken from reference TRBV18 and TRBJ2-7, reads NAGVMQNPRHLVRRRGQEARLRCSPMKGHSHVYWYRQLPEEGLKFMVYLQKENIIDESGMPKERFSAEFPKEGPSILRIQQVVRGDSAAYFCASSPGTGMPYEQYFGPGTRLTVT.

The chain combines TRBV2 with TRBJ2-7; either TRBD1 or TRBD2 may fit D (6 bases each). CDR3 length: 13 amino acids. Germline V gene lookup returns CDR1 SNHLY and CDR2 FYNNEI. V was trimmed by 7 bases and J by 5 bases, leaving 15 bases between them. This CDR3 reads CASTNLGGNEQYF. CDR3 coding DNA: TGTGCCAGCACCAACTTAGGGGGGAACGAGCAGTACTTC. Full variable domain (missing parts from reference TRBV2 and TRBJ2-7): EPEVTQTPSHQVTQMGQEVILRCVPISNHLYFYWYRQILGQKVEFLVSFYNNEISEKSEIFDDQFSVERPDGSNFTLKIRSTKLEDSAMYFCASTNLGGNEQYFGPGTRLTVT.